This is a list of T cell receptor beta chains from one sample in a study of T cell responses to AZD1222 COVID-19 vaccine. Profiling relied on immunoSEQ multiplex PCR, and the TCRdb table lists in-frame clones only, not all of them. This table holds some 150,000 clones, 90% to 95% found once. This specimen was peripheral blood, taken on day 0 of AZD1222 vaccination. Receptors were obtained from an adult in good health. Each CDR3 is given with its conserved first and last residue. A D gene is named only where the DNA matches it firmly. Clone size is shown for a subset of rows, as once, few, many or a class of expanded clone.

j_call clone_size v_call d_call cdr3_aa cdr3_nt
TRBJ1-2 NA TRBV7-8 NA CASSLGRNYGYTF TGTGCCAGCAGCTTAGGCAGGAACTATGGCTACACCTTC
TRBJ2-7 NA TRBV5-8 NA CASSVGQSDEQYF TGTGCCAGCAGCGTTGGACAGTCGGACGAGCAGTACTTC
TRBJ2-1 NA TRBV4-3 NA CASSQDRLRNEQFF TGCGCCAGCAGCCAAGATCGATTGCGCAATGAGCAGTTCTTC
TRBJ2-1 NA TRBV7-3 TRBD1 CASSRDRENEQFF TGTGCCAGCAGCCGGGACAGGGAAAATGAGCAGTTCTTC
TRBJ1-1 NA TRBV6-5 NA CASSYGDMRTEAFF TGTGCCAGCAGTTACGGGGATATGAGGACTGAAGCTTTCTTT
TRBJ2-1 few TRBV11-2 NA CASSFGAGNTYNEQFF TGTGCCAGCAGCTTTGGGGCTGGCAACACCTACAATGAGCAGTTCTTC
TRBJ1-1 NA TRBV2 TRBD1 CASSEDRWNTEAFF TGTGCCAGCAGTGAGGACAGGTGGAACACTGAAGCTTTCTTT
TRBJ2-1 NA TRBV7-2 NA CASSFRGHNEQFF TGTGCCAGCAGCTTCCGGGGGCATAATGAGCAGTTCTTC
TRBJ1-6 once TRBV5-6 NA CASSLGRRAISSYNSPLHF TGTGCCAGCAGCTTGGGTCGGCGGGCTATCAGCTCCTATAATTCACCCCTCCACTTT
TRBJ1-1 NA TRBV28 NA CASSLRGLGPTEAFF TGTGCCAGCAGTTTAAGAGGGTTGGGTCCGACTGAAGCTTTCTTT
TRBJ1-2 NA TRBV19 NA CASSTGEDYGYTF TGTGCCAGTAGTACAGGGGAGGACTATGGCTACACCTTC
TRBJ2-3 NA TRBV4-3 NA CASSQDPGRGSADTQYF TGCGCCAGCAGCCAAGATCCAGGACGCGGCTCCGCAGATACGCAGTATTTT
TRBJ2-1 NA TRBV10-1 TRBD2 CASSGSGGARNEQFF TGCGCCAGCAGTGGTAGCGGGGGGGCCCGGAATGAGCAGTTCTTC
TRBJ2-1 NA TRBV6-2/TRBV6-3 NA CASSYWGRGNYNEQFF TGTGCCAGCAGTTATTGGGGGCGGGGGAACTACAATGAGCAGTTCTTC
TRBJ1-6 NA TRBV6-5 NA CASRREANSPLHF TGTGCCAGCCGCAGGGAAGCGAATTCACCCCTCCACTTT
TRBJ2-7 NA TRBV27 TRBD2 CASSLSGLAGIYEQYF TGTGCCAGCAGTTTATCCGGACTAGCGGGGATCTACGAGCAGTACTTC
TRBJ1-1 NA TRBV6-5 NA CASSYGTPTKNTEAFF TGTGCCAGCAGTTACGGGACGCCAACCAAGAACACTGAAGCTTTCTTT
TRBJ1-1 NA TRBV11-2 NA CASSLAPGGNTEAFF TGTGCCAGCAGCTTAGCTCCCGGAGGGAACACTGAAGCTTTCTTT
TRBJ2-2 NA TRBV5-5 NA CASSFRTIPPGELFF TGTGCCAGCAGCTTTAGGACAATCCCCCCCGGGGAGCTGTTTTTT
TRBJ2-1 NA TRBV6-5 NA CASRDTPYNEQFF TGTGCCAGCCGGGACACACCCTACAATGAGCAGTTCTTC
TRBJ1-2 NA TRBV7-2 NA CASSNAGTTAGYGYTF TGTGCCAGCAGCAACGCCGGAACTACTGCGGGGTATGGCTACACCTTC
TRBJ1-6 NA TRBV28 NA CASREDSPLHF TGTGCCAGCAGAGAGGACTCACCCCTCCACTTT
TRBJ1-6 NA TRBV27 NA CASSFVNSPLHF TGTGCCAGCAGCTTCGTGAATTCACCCCTCCACTTT
TRBJ1-5 NA TRBV12-3/TRBV12-4 NA CASSFASRQPQHF TGTGCCAGCAGTTTTGCTTCTCGGCAGCCCCAGCATTTT
TRBJ1-2 NA TRBV19 NA CASSIEGRGYGYTF TGTGCCAGTAGTATAGAAGGCAGAGGCTATGGCTACACCTTC
TRBJ2-2 NA TRBV10-3 NA CAISDRERNTGELFF TGTGCCATCAGTGACAGGGAGAGGAACACCGGGGAGCTGTTTTTT
TRBJ1-1 few TRBV5-1 NA CASSFRGNTEAFF TGCGCCAGCAGCTTCAGGGGGAACACTGAAGCTTTCTTT
TRBJ1-1 NA TRBV5-4 TRBD1 CASSPRTGGTEAFF TGTGCCAGCAGCCCCCGAACAGGGGGCACTGAAGCTTTCTTT
TRBJ2-3 NA TRBV29-1 TRBD2 CSVRGTSGGTSTDTQYF TGCAGCGTCAGGGGGACTAGCGGGGGGACTAGCACAGATACGCAGTATTTT
TRBJ1-3 NA TRBV5-5 NA CASSLDGRAGNTIYF TGTGCCAGCAGCTTGGACGGCAGGGCTGGAAACACCATATATTTT
TRBJ1-2 NA TRBV7-9 TRBD1 CASSSGVAGGFGYTF TGTGCCAGCAGCTCCGGGGTTGCAGGGGGCTTTGGCTACACCTTC
TRBJ2-7 NA TRBV18 NA CASSSPSYEQYF TGTGCCAGCTCATCCCCCTCCTACGAGCAGTACTTC
TRBJ1-1 once TRBV4-1 NA CASSQMGVAEAFF TGCGCCAGCAGCCAAATGGGGGTTGCTGAAGCTTTCTTT
TRBJ2-5 NA TRBV30 TRBD2 CAWSLGLVGQTQYF TGTGCCTGGAGTCTCGGACTAGTCGGGCAGACCCAGTACTTC
TRBJ2-2 NA TRBV5-1 NA CASSLFGSRNTGELFF TGCGCCAGCAGCTTGTTCGGCAGTCGGAACACCGGGGAGCTGTTTTTT
TRBJ2-7 NA TRBV5-1 NA CASSLVAAREQYF TGCGCCAGCAGCTTGGTCGCGGCGCGGGAGCAGTACTTC
TRBJ2-4 NA TRBV5-1 NA CASSLGDASGNIQYF TGCGCCAGCAGCTTGGGGGACGCATCGGGCAACATTCAGTACTTC
TRBJ1-5 NA TRBV6-6 NA CASSGGNNQPQHF TGTGCCAGCAGCGGGGGTAACAATCAGCCCCAGCATTTT
TRBJ2-3 NA TRBV18 NA CASSPRGAGTDTQYF TGTGCCAGCTCACCACGGGGGGCCGGCACAGATACGCAGTATTTT
TRBJ2-5 NA TRBV27 TRBD2 CASTPLGGGHQETQYF TGTGCCAGTACTCCACTCGGGGGGGGCCACCAAGAGACCCAGTACTTC
TRBJ1-4 NA TRBV6-2/TRBV6-3 TRBD1 CASSYPTDRAGEKLFF TGTGCCAGCAGTTACCCCACGGACAGGGCTGGCGAAAAACTGTTTTTT
TRBJ1-1 NA TRBV19 NA CASTPGPSTEAFF TGTGCCAGTACCCCGGGACCGAGCACTGAAGCTTTCTTT
TRBJ2-5 NA TRBV7-2 NA CASTPDRTWGTQYF TGTGCCAGCACCCCTGACAGAACATGGGGGACCCAGTACTTC
TRBJ1-2 NA TRBV12-3/TRBV12-4 NA CASSASDFYGYTF TGTGCCAGCAGTGCATCGGACTTCTATGGCTACACCTTC
TRBJ1-2 few TRBV2 NA CASTIRTNGYTF TGTGCCAGCACGATCAGAACAAATGGCTACACCTTC